What follows are 22 T cell receptor beta chains derived from one specimen sequenced in a study of T cell responses to AZD1222 COVID-19 vaccine. TCRdb keeps only in-frame clones here, not all; method: immunoSEQ multiplex PCR. The sample carries 150,000 to 200,000 clones, roughly 90% recorded once. The sample consisted of peripheral blood, taken on day 0 of AZD1222 vaccination. These TCRs come from an adult in good health.

The gene calls are TRBV4-3 and TRBJ1-1; D is perhaps TRBD1 (5 bases). The CDR3 is 16 residues long. Deletions cut 0 bases from V and 0 bases from J, with 11 bases between. Germline values: CDR1 LGHNA, CDR2 YSLEER. CDR3 bases: TGCGCCAGCAGCCAAGATTGGGGGATTTTGAACACTGAAGCTTTCTTT. Protein: CASSQDWGILNTEAFF.

This chain links TRBV19 with TRBJ2-5; 7 nucleotides align to TRBD2. This CDR3 contains 17 residues. With 7 bases clipped from V and 5 bases from J, the junction kept 19 bases outside the gene matches. Germline loops: CDR1 LNHDA, CDR2 SQIVND (reference sequence). The CDR3 spells CASTPSGLAVSWETQYF. CDR3 DNA sequence: TGTGCCAGTACCCCGAGCGGTCTAGCGGTGTCTTGGGAGACCCAGTACTTC.

This clone showed up just once. The chain employs TRBV6-4 and TRBJ1-1, with 7 bases fitting TRBD1. The trim removed 9 bases at V and 1 base at J, leaving 14 bases unmatched. The CDR3 covers 16 residues. Germline loops: CDR1 MRHNA, CDR2 SNTAGT. DNA of the CDR3: TGTGCCAGTGACGGACAGGCTATTACTACGAACACTGAAGCTTTCTTT. This translates into CASDGQAITTNTEAFF.

In regard to this clone: The sample carries other DNA sequences with the same CDR3. J is TRBJ1-1 and V is TRBV6-4; TRBD1 might be the D (5 bases). The CDR3 sequence is 13 residues long. The germline V and J ends were trimmed by 6 bases and 1 base, with 9 bases remaining between them. Germline CDR1 reads MRHNA; CDR2 reads SNTAGT. The CDR3 protein is CASSDRENTEAFF. CDR3 DNA: TGTGCCAGCAGCGACAGAGAGAACACTGAAGCTTTCTTT.

The V gene is TRBV7-9, the J gene TRBJ2-2; D not resolved. Germline V gene lookup returns CDR1 SEHNR and CDR2 FQNEAQ (reference sequence). The CDR3 is 15 residues long. V was clipped by 5 bases and J by 1 base, with 11 bases between them. In DNA, the CDR3 is TGTGCCAGCAGCCCTCGGGCCCTGAACACCGGGGAGCTGTTTTTT. This gives the protein CASSPRALNTGELFF.

The chain uses TRBV28 and TRBJ1-2; 7 bases are a match to TRBD1. Germline V gene sequence: CDR1 MDHEN, CDR2 SYDVKM. J gave up 13 bases and V 2 bases, and 7 bases lay outside the gene matches. The length of the CDR3 is 12 residues. This CDR3 reads CASSLRTGVGTF. The CDR3 nucleotides are TGTGCCAGCAGTTTACGAACAGGGGTTGGCACCTTC.

The gene calls are TRBV3-1 (or the pseudogene TRBV3-2) and TRBJ2-1; TRBD1 matches 7 bases. V was clipped by 4 bases and J by 4 bases; unmatched bases: 10. Germline-derived CDR1 and CDR2 are LGHDT and YNNKEL (reference sequence). The CDR3 spans 16 residues. CDR3 region: CASSPDSGTAYNEQFF. The DNA for the CDR3 is TGTGCCAGCAGCCCGGACTCCGGGACAGCATACAATGAGCAGTTCTTC.

This clone was observed once. The genes are TRBV5-1 and TRBJ2-1; TRBD2 aligns across 12 bases. Per germline, CDR1 SGHRS and CDR2 YFSETQ. The CDR3 consists of 17 residues. J gave up 7 bases and V 0 bases, and 8 bases lay outside the gene matches. CDR3 in DNA: TGCGCCAGCAGCTTGGAACTACTAGCGGGAGGCACTAATGAGCAGTTCTTC. Its translation: CASSLELLAGGTNEQFF. The whole variable domain, remainder taken from reference TRBV5-1 and TRBJ2-1, is KAGVTQTPRYLIKTRGQQVTLSCSPISGHRSVSWYQQTPGQGLQFLFEYFSETQRNKGNFPGRFSGRQFSNSRSEMNVSTLELGDSALYLCASSLELLAGGTNEQFFGPGTRLTVL.

This chain joins TRBV4-2 and TRBJ1-1; maybe TRBD1 (5 bases). This CDR3 has 14 residues. Germline CDR1 LGHNA, CDR2 YNFKEQ. Trimming left V 4 bases short and J 5 bases short, with 14 bases between. CDR3 residues: CASSPHGGITEAFF. CDR3 sequence (DNA): TGTGCCAGCAGCCCTCATGGGGGGATAACTGAAGCTTTCTTT.

This clone appeared a few times. This chain uses TRBV7-3 with TRBJ1-2; possibly TRBD1 for D (6 bases). CDR3 length: 15 residues. The V gene's germline CDR1 is SGHTA and CDR2 FQGTGA. The V end was cut by 1 base, the J end by 2 bases, with 11 bases between. CDR3 region: CASSLRGGQNYGYTF. For the CDR3, the DNA is TGTGCCAGCAGCTTAAGGGGGGGACAAAACTATGGCTACACCTTC.

This clone was counted only a few times. The chain has TRBV7-6 and TRBJ1-6; weak D call: TRBD1 (5 bases). CDR3 length equals 15 residues. Trimming cost V 1 base and J 8 bases, with 12 bases left between them. Per the germline V gene, CDR1 is SGHVS and CDR2 is FNYEAQ. CDR3 DNA sequence: TGTGCCAGCAGCTTAGTTGGTCAGGGAGATTCACCCCTCCACTTT. This codes for CASSLVGQGDSPLHF.

The gene calls are TRBV11-2 and TRBJ1-4, with D unclear. CDR1 and CDR2 from the germline V gene are SGHAT and FQNNGV. This CDR3 is built from 13 residues. V dropped 5 bases and J dropped 13 bases, with 17 bases sitting between them. CDR3 nucleotide sequence: TGTGCCAGCAGCCTTTCTAACGGTGTTGGACTGTTTTTT. Protein sequence: CASSLSNGVGLFF.

The V gene is TRBV19, the J gene TRBJ1-3, with D possibly TRBD1 on 6 matching bases. V lost 3 bases, J lost 2 bases, and 20 bases lay in between. This CDR3 spans 18 amino acids. Looked up from germline, CDR1 is LNHDA and CDR2 is SQIVND (reference sequence). CDR3 coding DNA: TGTGCCAGTAGTATGGGGAGCGGCACAGGGAGACCTGGAAACACCATATATTTT. It specifies CASSMGSGTGRPGNTIYF.

A word on this clone: The germline gene is not matched at one end of the junction; a read error may be the cause. The chain has TRBV7-2 and TRBJ2-7, with 12 bases lining up with TRBD2. CDR1 and CDR2 from the germline V gene are SGHTA and FQGNSA. CDR3 size: 14 residues. In DNA, the CDR3 is TGTGCCAGCAGCGGACTAGCGGGGAGGGGGGCTAACCTCTTC. This encodes CASSGLAGRGANLF.

This chain joins TRBV28 and TRBJ1-1; D is unclear. Trimming cost V 8 bases and J 4 bases, with 8 bases left between them. Germline CDR1 MDHEN, CDR2 SYDVKM. The CDR3 extends over 11 amino acids. CDR3 loop: CASSEGTEAFF. The CDR3 DNA follows: TGTGCCAGCTCGGAGGGCACTGAAGCTTTCTTT.

This clone was recorded once. J is TRBJ2-7 and V is TRBV11-2; 11 nucleotides agree with TRBD2. The CDR3 is made up of 17 amino acids. CDR1 is SGHAT, CDR2 FQNNGV, per germline. The ends lost 1 base at V and 3 bases at J; junction bases unmatched: 8. The CDR3 protein is CASSLGPTGTSGYEQYF. CDR3 DNA sequence: TGTGCCAGCAGCTTAGGCCCCACCGGGACTAGCGGCTACGAGCAGTACTTC.

The chain combines TRBV9 with TRBJ2-1, with 12 bases lining up with TRBD2. J gave up 7 bases and V 2 bases, and 10 bases lay outside the gene matches. Germline CDR1 is SGDLS and CDR2 is YYNGEE. The CDR3 length is 17 residues. The CDR3, as DNA: TGTGCCAGCAGCGTCGGCCCCCCGGGACTAGCGGGTAATGAGCAGTTCTTC. Its translation is CASSVGPPGLAGNEQFF. The full variable domain, rest sourced from reference TRBV9 and TRBJ2-1, is DSGVTQTPKHLITATGQRVTLRCSPRSGDLSVYWYQQSLDQGLQFLIQYYNGEERAKGNILERFSAQQFPDLHSELNLSSLELGDSALYFCASSVGPPGLAGNEQFFGPGTRLTVL.

The gene calls are TRBV18 and TRBJ1-2; D possibly corresponds to TRBD1 (5 bases). The CDR3 spans 13 residues. Germline V gene data show CDR1 as KGHSH and CDR2 as LQKENI. The ends were cut back, 6 bases at V and 6 bases at J, with 14 bases in the middle. CDR3 region: CASSPGGWDGYTF. The CDR3 DNA sequence: TGTGCCAGCTCTCCCGGGGGTTGGGATGGCTACACCTTC.

J is TRBJ1-1 and V is TRBV28; TRBD1 aligns across 8 bases. After removal of 6 bases from V and 8 bases from J, the junction contained 11 bases not matched to a gene. The CDR3 contains 14 residues. Germline CDR1 is MDHEN and CDR2 is SYDVKM. The CDR3 loop is CASSPDRVVGEAFF. The CDR3, as DNA: TGTGCCAGCAGCCCGGACAGGGTAGTGGGAGAAGCTTTCTTT.

The chain carries TRBV23-1 and TRBJ2-7, with D possibly matching TRBD2 (6 bases). TRBV23-1 is known as an ORF, though its function is uncertain. The CDR3 has 13 amino acids. CDR3 loop: CGGIGGCSYEQYF. For the CDR3, the DNA is TGCGGTGGTATTGGGGGGTGCTCCTACGAGCAGTACTTC.

J is TRBJ2-6 and V is TRBV6-4, with a weak D call TRBD1 (6 bases). This CDR3 comprises 16 residues. CDR1 is MRHNA, CDR2 SNTAGT, per germline. The V and J ends lost 6 bases and 0 bases respectively, with 12 bases between them. CDR3 loop: CASSDGQRSGANVLTF. Here the CDR3 DNA reads TGTGCCAGCAGCGACGGACAGCGCTCTGGGGCCAACGTCCTGACTTTC.

V usage is TRBV7-8 and J usage is TRBJ1-1; possible D gene TRBD1, 6 bases. Trimming took 5 bases from V and 1 from J, leaving 14 bases between them. The V gene's germline CDR1 is SGHVS and CDR2 FQNEAQ. This CDR3 is built from 15 residues. The CDR3, as DNA: TGTGCCAGCAGCGTCAGGGGCGGGGGGAACACTGAAGCTTTCTTT. Protein: CASSVRGGGNTEAFF.